A single sample gave rise to the 26 T cell receptor beta chains below, sequenced in a study of shared clonotypes between healthy human individuals. The protocol was immunoSEQ multiplex PCR, while the TCRdb copy is restricted to in-frame clones and leaves out a portion. The sample yields around 430,000 clones, roughly 83% seen once. Sequences were obtained from PBMCs. The source of these receptors is a woman aged 40 to 55 in good health. Some clones in this sample may be carry-over from other donors' samples.

The chain uses TRBV28 and TRBJ2-7; D perhaps matches TRBD1 (5 bases). CDR3 length equals 12 residues. Trimming left V 10 bases short and J 2 bases short, with 12 bases between. Germline CDR1 MDHEN, CDR2 SYDVKM. The CDR3 sequence: CAIRQPPYEQYF. The CDR3 region has the DNA TGTGCCATTAGACAGCCTCCCTACGAGCAGTACTTC.

This rearrangement joins TRBV19 to TRBJ1-1, with TRBD1 matching over 7 bases. V was clipped by 3 bases and J by 7 bases; unmatched bases: 5. Germline V gene data show CDR1 as LNHDA and CDR2 as SQIVND (reference sequence). The CDR3 runs to 13 residues. The DNA of the CDR3 is TGTGCCAGTAGTATCGGGACAGAGGGTGAAGCTTTCTTT. It translates to CASSIGTEGEAFF.

The rearrangement uses TRBV5-1 and TRBJ2-1; TRBD2 matches 8 bases. There are 15 residues in the CDR3. Germline V lookup: CDR1 SGHRS, CDR2 YFSETQ. J gave up 7 bases and V 4 bases, and 10 bases lay outside the gene matches. DNA of the CDR3: TGCGCCAGCAGCCTGATAGGGACTAGTTCTAATGAGCAGTTCTTC. Its translation is CASSLIGTSSNEQFF.

V gene TRBV6-5 combines with J gene TRBJ1-1; maybe TRBD1 (6 bases). Germline-derived CDR1 and CDR2 are MNHEY and SVGAGI. This CDR3 is 13 amino acids long. V was clipped by 7 bases and J by 4 bases, with 13 bases between them. The CDR3 spells CASTPRGGTEAFF. The CDR3 nucleotides are TGTGCCAGCACGCCGAGAGGGGGCACTGAAGCTTTCTTT.

This clone has a handful of counts. The V and J genes are TRBV18 and TRBJ2-5; 9 bases are a match to TRBD1. CDR1 and CDR2 from the germline V gene are KGHSH and LQKENI. V lost 1 base and J lost 5; bases outside the gene matches: 5. The CDR3 consists of 15 residues. The CDR3 region has the DNA TGTGCCAGCTCACCACTATGGACAGGGGCCGAGACCCAGTACTTC. It is translated as CASSPLWTGAETQYF.

The rearrangement links TRBV6-4 to TRBJ2-3; 11 bases match TRBD2. The CDR3 contains 16 residues. Germline CDR1 MRHNA, CDR2 SNTAGT. V dropped 3 bases and J dropped 0; count of bases not matched to a gene: 2. The CDR3 spells CASSERLAGSTDTQYF. The CDR3 nucleotides read TGTGCCAGCAGTGAAAGACTAGCGGGAAGCACAGATACGCAGTATTTT.

The V gene is TRBV18, the J gene TRBJ2-6; the D gene is possibly TRBD1 (6 bases). The V and J ends lost 2 bases and 2 bases respectively, with 10 bases between them. The V gene's germline CDR1 is KGHSH and CDR2 LQKENI. The CDR3 is 16 residues long. The CDR3 DNA follows: TGTGCCAGCTCACCAGGGGGCGGTACTGGGGCCAACGTCCTGACTTTC. Translated, it gives CASSPGGGTGANVLTF.

The genes are TRBV5-3 and TRBJ2-7, with D perhaps TRBD2 (5 bases). TRBV5-3 is treated as an ORF (open reading frame) with a function not yet certain. The V gene lost 8 bases and the J gene lost 0 bases, with 9 bases spanning the gap. The CDR3 totals 12 residues. This chain's CDR3 is CARTNSSYEQYF. The CDR3 nucleotides read TGTGCCAGGACTAATAGCTCCTACGAGCAGTACTTC.

The V gene is TRBV29-1, the J gene TRBJ2-2; D gene uncertain. Germline V gives CDR1 SQVTM, CDR2 ANQGSEA. V dropped 6 bases and J dropped 3 bases, with 14 bases sitting between them. The CDR3 loop spans 14 amino acids. The CDR3 DNA sequence: TGCAGCGTGTTGACATTGCAAGACACCGGGGAGCTGTTTTTT. Amino acids: CSVLTLQDTGELFF.

The V and J genes are TRBV2 and TRBJ2-1; 11 nucleotides line up with TRBD2. Germline V gene data show CDR1 as SNHLY and CDR2 as FYNNEI. V lost 0 bases to trimming and J lost 4 bases; unmatched junction nucleotides: 11. This CDR3 has 19 residues. DNA of the CDR3: TGTGCCAGCAGTGAAGCGGATACCGATCGGACTAGCGGGTACAATGAGCAGTTCTTC. This encodes CASSEADTDRTSGYNEQFF.

As for this clone: Since a far larger clone is one base different, this is likely a read error. The J gene is TRBJ2-7, the V gene TRBV11-1, with TRBD2 matching over 11 bases. Germline loops: CDR1 SGHAT, CDR2 FQDESV (reference sequence). The CDR3 has 16 amino acids. CDR3 sequence: CAGSSPGTSGTYEQYF. The CDR3, as DNA: TGTGCCGGCAGCTCTCCAGGGACTAGCGGCACCTACGAGCAGTACTTC.

This clone has just a few counts. The chain employs TRBV30 and TRBJ1-5; D gene uncertain. This CDR3 region has 13 residues. The V end lost 0 bases, the J end lost 5 bases, and 8 bases lay between the germline ends. Germline values: CDR1 GTSNPN, CDR2 SVGIG (reference sequence). Written as DNA, the CDR3 is TGTGCCTGGAGTGTACGAAGCGATCAGCCCCAGCATTTT. It yields the protein CAWSVRSDQPQHF.

This clone is a singleton in its sample. This CDR3 is also generated by other DNA sequences in the sample. The V and J genes are TRBV30 and TRBJ2-7; tentatively, D is TRBD1 (5 bases). Germline V gives CDR1 GTSNPN, CDR2 SVGIG (reference sequence). Deletions cut 2 bases from V and 4 bases from J, with 6 bases between. The CDR3 sequence is 11 residues long. This chain's CDR3 is CAWSNRYEQYF. The CDR3 nucleotides are TGTGCCTGGAGTAACAGGTACGAGCAGTACTTC.

The chain employs TRBV11-2 and TRBJ2-1; no firm D call. The germline gives CDR1 SGHAT, CDR2 FQNNGV. The germline V and J ends were trimmed by 1 base and 4 bases, with 5 bases remaining between them. The CDR3 spans 13 residues. The DNA of the CDR3 is TGTGCCAGCAGCTTAGGCCTTTACAATGAGCAGTTCTTC. This encodes CASSLGLYNEQFF.

This chain connects TRBV10-3 to TRBJ2-2; TRBD2 aligns across 9 bases. V shed 3 bases, J shed 6 bases, and the junction held 8 bases outside the gene matches. This CDR3 is built from 16 residues. CDR1 is ENHRY and CDR2 is SYGVKD in the germline V gene. CDR3 bases: TGTGCCATCAGTGATCAAGGACTAGCGAGATCCGGGGAGCTGTTTTTT. This gives the protein CAISDQGLARSGELFF.

The CDR3 nucleotides are TGTGCCAGCAGCAAAACGGGCAGGTTGGCTAGCGGGAGGGCCGTAGCCAAAAACATTCAGTACTTC. Protein: CASSKTGRLASGRAVAKNIQYF. This chain links TRBV21-1 with TRBJ2-4; the table assigns TRBD2, which was not confirmed against the DNA. TRBV21-1 is listed as a pseudogene. CDR3 length equals 22 residues.

This clone was counted many times. The rearrangement links TRBV15 to TRBJ2-5; TRBD2 matches 7 bases. The J call may be mistaken, given a closer DNA end match to TRBJ2-7. The CDR3 length is 20 residues. CDR1 and CDR2 from the germline V gene are LNHNV and YYDKDF (reference sequence). The chain's CDR3 is CATSRDRDWGAGPHRYEQYF. DNA for the CDR3: TGTGCCACCAGCAGAGACAGGGATTGGGGAGCGGGACCACATCGGTACGAGCAGTACTTC.

The genes are TRBV6-1 and TRBJ2-1; no definite D call. The germline V gene encodes CDR1 MNHNS and CDR2 SASEGT. The V and J ends lost 2 bases and 10 bases respectively, with 9 bases between them. The CDR3 covers 12 residues. CDR3 DNA: TGTGCCAGCAGTGAATGGGTGCGAGAGCAGTTCTTC. Its protein is CASSEWVREQFF.

This sequence joins TRBV29-1 and TRBJ2-1; D gene unclear. Per the germline V gene, CDR1 is SQVTM and CDR2 is ANQGSEA. V lost 4 bases to trimming and J lost 3 bases, with 7 bases between them. The CDR3 totals 12 residues. CDR3 bases: TGCAGCGTTGGGCAGGTCTACAATGAGCAGTTCTTC. Protein: CSVGQVYNEQFF.

This clone was counted between two and nine times. The chain combines TRBV7-9 with TRBJ2-2; maybe TRBD1 (6 bases). The germline gives CDR1 SEHNR, CDR2 FQNEAQ (reference sequence). V lost 5 bases to trimming and J lost 5 bases, with 6 bases between them. The CDR3 is 12 amino acids. The CDR3 reads CASSQGTGELFF. Written as DNA, the CDR3 is TGTGCCAGCAGCCAGGGGACCGGGGAGCTGTTTTTT.

J is TRBJ2-1 and V is TRBV7-2; unclear D gene. The CDR3 runs to 11 residues. Trimming removed 3 bases from V and 7 bases from J, with 4 bases in between. The V gene's germline CDR1 is SGHTA and CDR2 FQGNSA. In DNA form, the CDR3 reads TGTGCCAGCAGCTTTGGGAATGAGCAGTTCTTC. Translation gives CASSFGNEQFF.

This clone was observed a single time. The chain has TRBV4-2 and TRBJ1-3; 8 bases agree with TRBD1. This CDR3 comprises 15 residues. Unmatched junction bases numbered 3, after V lost 1 base and J lost 4 bases. CDR1 is LGHNA and CDR2 is YNFKEQ in the germline V gene. In DNA, the CDR3 is TGTGCCAGCAGCCAAGGTGGACAGGGAGGAAACACCATATATTTT. Amino acids: CASSQGGQGGNTIYF.

This sequence joins TRBV4-2 and TRBJ2-6, with a weak D call TRBD1 (6 bases). The V end lost 1 base, the J end lost 1 base, and 8 bases lay between the germline ends. CDR3 length: 16 residues. CDR1 LGHNA and CDR2 YNFKEQ come from the germline V gene. The CDR3: CASSQGTGSGANVLTF. The CDR3 DNA follows: TGTGCCAGCAGCCAAGGTACAGGGTCTGGGGCCAACGTCCTGACTTTC.

This rearrangement joins TRBV7-2 to TRBJ2-2, with D tentatively TRBD1 or TRBD2 (5 bases each). The V and J ends lost 1 base and 2 bases respectively, with 8 bases between them. Per the germline V gene, CDR1 is SGHTA and CDR2 is FQGNSA. The CDR3 is made up of 15 amino acids. The CDR3 DNA reads as TGTGCCAGCAGCTTAGTCGGGGCTAACACCGGGGAGCTGTTTTTT. This encodes CASSLVGANTGELFF.

This rearrangement joins TRBV5-6 to TRBJ2-7; D tentatively fits TRBD1 or TRBD2 (5 bases each). The CDR3 totals 12 residues. Trimming stripped 4 bases from V and 4 bases from J, with 9 bases between. CDR1 and CDR2 from the germline V gene are SGHDT and YYEEEE. For the CDR3, the DNA is TGTGCCAGCAGCCTGGGGGAATACGAGCAGTACTTC. This encodes CASSLGEYEQYF.

This chain connects TRBV28 to TRBJ2-5; a possible D gene is TRBD2 (5 bases). The V gene lost 7 bases and the J gene lost 1 base, with 13 bases spanning the gap. CDR3 length equals 14 residues. Germline V CDR1 and CDR2: MDHEN, SYDVKM. The CDR3 reads CASMRSGVQETQYF. The CDR3 coding sequence is TGTGCCAGCATGAGGAGCGGAGTCCAAGAGACCCAGTACTTC. The full variable domain, in which reference TRBV28 and TRBJ2-5 provide the parts outside the CDR3, is DVKVTQSSRYLVKRTGEKVFLECVQDMDHENMFWYRQDPGLGLRLIYFSYDVKMKEKGDIPEGYSVSREKKERFSLILESASTNQTSMYLCASMRSGVQETQYFGPGTRLLVL.